This passage covers 10 T cell receptor beta chains from one sample sequenced in a study of T cells in Graves' hyperthyroidism and ophthalmopathy (dated by TCRdb to the late 2010s). The library came from multiplex PCR. Sequencing took place on an Illumina HiSeq 2000. TCR beta CDR3 regions were amplified from RNA transcripts. For the first round of RT-PCR on the TCR CDR3, the HTBI primer set was used together with the Qiagen OneStep RT-PCR kit. TCRdb cleaned the public reads at Q25 with fastp, built clones with MiXCR and kept in-frame beta chains. When rows share a CDR3 protein, they turn into one entry using the most common DNA and genes. For this sample there are more than 500,000 distinct CDR3 sequences; 16% appear just once. The leading ten clones occupy 25% to 30% of the sample. The sequenced sample was blood. The receptor set was obtained from a woman in her 30s with Graves' ophthalmopathy.

This clonotype was recorded once. V and J are TRBV12-3 or TRBV12-4 and TRBJ1-5, with D possibly being TRBD1 (5 bases). Trimming removed 5 bases at V and 1 base at J, with 12 bases between. The CDR3 contains 15 residues. The CDR3 nucleotides are TGTGCCAGCAGTGCAGGGATCTCCAGCAATCAGCCCCAGCATTTT. Translated, it gives CASSAGISSNQPQHF.

This clonotype was recorded many times. The chain carries TRBV7-2 and TRBJ1-4, with 7 bases identical to TRBD1. J lost 5 bases, V lost 3 bases, and 3 bases had no gene match. CDR3 size: 14 residues. CDR1 and CDR2 (germline): SGHTA, FQGNSA. The CDR3 spells CASSLTTGNEKLFF. The CDR3 DNA reads TGTGCCAGCAGCTTGACGACAGGGAATGAAAAACTGTTTTTT.

The gene calls are TRBV13 and TRBJ2-7; the D is unclear. V was clipped by 5 bases and J by 3 bases, with 20 bases between them. The CDR3 consists of 16 residues. The germline CDR1 and CDR2 sequences are PRHDT and FYEKMQ (reference sequence). In nucleotides, the CDR3 is TGTGCCAGCAGCCACGCTTCCCTATTGGGCCACTACGAGCAGTACTTC. Translated: CASSHASLLGHYEQYF.

In its sample, this clonotype was seen many times. V usage is TRBV6-2 or TRBV6-3 and J usage is TRBJ2-3; D is uncertain. V was trimmed by 2 bases and J by 3 bases, leaving 12 bases between them. Germline V CDR1 and CDR2: MNHEY, SVGEGT. This CDR3 has 15 amino acids. The CDR3 region is CASSYRRQKTDTQYF. CDR3 sequence (DNA): TGTGCCAGCAGTTACCGACGGCAGAAAACAGATACGCAGTATTTT.

The rearrangement uses TRBV28 and TRBJ1-2; D gene uncertain. The V gene lost 3 bases and the J gene lost 2 bases, with 10 bases spanning the gap. The germline V gene encodes CDR1 MDHEN and CDR2 SYDVKM. CDR3 size: 14 residues. CDR3 DNA sequence: TGTGCCAGCAGTTTCGGAAGGAGGAACTATGGCTACACCTTC. Protein product: CASSFGRRNYGYTF.

This clonotype was picked up many times. V usage is TRBV20-1 and J usage is TRBJ2-1; 13 nucleotides match TRBD2. Per germline, CDR1 DFQATT and CDR2 SNEGSKA (reference sequence). The CDR3 runs to 13 residues. V dropped 8 bases and J dropped 5; count of bases not matched to a gene: 3. CDR3 region: CSPGLAGNNEQFF. DNA for the CDR3: TGCAGTCCGGGACTAGCGGGGAACAATGAGCAGTTCTTC.

This clonotype has just a few counts. The V and J genes are TRBV9 and TRBJ2-3; TRBD2 matches 12 bases. J gave up 4 bases and V 4 bases, and 7 bases lay outside the gene matches. The CDR3 is 16 residues long. Germline V lookup: CDR1 SGDLS, CDR2 YYNGEE. The CDR3 nucleotides read TGTGCCAGCAGCCTTGGGACTAGCGGGTTGGCAGATACGCAGTATTTT. Translation: CASSLGTSGLADTQYF.

This clonotype was found many times. The chain couples TRBV6-2 or TRBV6-3 to TRBJ1-2; 7 bases line up with TRBD1. Trimming at V came to 5 bases and at J to 0 bases, leaving 6 bases not matched to a gene. Germline CDR1 MNHEY, CDR2 SVGEGT. The CDR3 has 15 residues. CDR3 in amino acids: CASSPGDSTNYGYTF. The DNA of the CDR3 is TGTGCCAGCAGTCCCGGGGACAGTACTAACTATGGCTACACCTTC.

This clonotype was observed a few times. The chain joins TRBV7-9 to TRBJ1-4; D is unclear. This CDR3 comprises 14 residues. Germline CDR1 reads SEHNR; CDR2 reads FQNEAQ (reference sequence). V dropped 6 bases and J dropped 3 bases, with 11 bases sitting between them. The CDR3 loop is CASSPGRANEKLFF. CDR3 in DNA: TGTGCCAGCAGTCCTGGGAGGGCTAATGAAAAACTGTTTTTT.

This clonotype was recorded many times. V is TRBV3-1 and J is TRBJ2-7, with 10 bases identical to TRBD1. The J segment lost 6 bases and the V segment lost 0 bases, leaving 8 bases of the junction unmatched. CDR1 LGHDT and CDR2 YNNKEL come from the germline V gene (reference sequence). The CDR3 length is 16 residues. This chain's CDR3 is CASSQDMRDRGREQYF. For the CDR3, the DNA is TGTGCCAGCAGCCAAGATATGCGGGACAGGGGTCGCGAGCAGTACTTC.